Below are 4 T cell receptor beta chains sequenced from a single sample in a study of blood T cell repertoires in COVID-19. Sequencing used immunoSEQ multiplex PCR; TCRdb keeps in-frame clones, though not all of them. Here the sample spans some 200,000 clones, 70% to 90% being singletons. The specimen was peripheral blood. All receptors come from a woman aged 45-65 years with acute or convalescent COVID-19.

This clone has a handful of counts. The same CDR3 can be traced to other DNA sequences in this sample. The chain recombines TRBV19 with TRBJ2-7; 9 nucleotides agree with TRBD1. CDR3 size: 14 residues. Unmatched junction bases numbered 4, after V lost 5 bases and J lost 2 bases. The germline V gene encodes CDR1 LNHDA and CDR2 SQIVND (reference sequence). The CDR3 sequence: CASSPGQGTYEQYF. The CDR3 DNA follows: TGTGCCAGTAGTCCTGGACAGGGGACCTACGAGCAGTACTTC.

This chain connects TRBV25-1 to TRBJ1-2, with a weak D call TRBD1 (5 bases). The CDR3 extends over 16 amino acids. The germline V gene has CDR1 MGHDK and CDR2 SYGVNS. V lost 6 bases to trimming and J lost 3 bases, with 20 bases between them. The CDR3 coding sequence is TGTGCCAGCAGGCCAGGAGGGCAGCTCAGGGACTATGGCTACACCTTC. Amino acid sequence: CASRPGGQLRDYGYTF.

The CDR3 reads CASSLERQGAGELFF. The CDR3 DNA reads TGCGCCAGCAGCTTGGAAAGACAGGGCGCCGGGGAGCTGTTTTTT. The V call is TRBV5-1, the J call TRBJ2-2, with 7 bases matching TRBD1. CDR3 length: 15 amino acids. V lost 0 bases, J lost 6 bases, and 5 bases stayed unmatched. Germline V gives CDR1 SGHRS, CDR2 YFSETQ.

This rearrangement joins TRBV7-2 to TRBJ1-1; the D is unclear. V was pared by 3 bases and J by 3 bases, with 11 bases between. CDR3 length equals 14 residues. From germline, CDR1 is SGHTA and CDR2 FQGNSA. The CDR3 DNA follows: TGTGCCAGCAGCTTTTTGGTGGGAGACACTGAAGCTTTCTTT. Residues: CASSFLVGDTEAFF.